The clone carrying this TCR beta chain was recorded only once. Only in-frame clones appear in the TCRdb table, and some are missing; sequencing was by immunoSEQ multiplex PCR. The profile shows under 130,000 clones, more than 85% of them singletons. This CDR3 is 18 amino acids long. Germline V gene lookup returns CDR1 SGHRS and CDR2 YFSETQ. Trimming took 4 bases from V and 0 from J; bases not matched to a gene: 10. The sample comes from a study of control samples from healthy donors and cancer patients. The rearrangement uses TRBV5-1 and TRBJ2-6; TRBD1 matches 7 bases. Sample: PBMCs. The sequence was collected from a man between 60 and 70 years old with lung cancer. The CDR3 reads CASSGWDSDYSGANVLTF. CDR3 nucleotides: TGCGCCAGCAGCGGTTGGGACAGCGACTACTCTGGGGCCAACGTCCTGACTTTC. Variable domain in full (rest from reference TRBV5-1 and TRBJ2-6): KAGVTQTPRYLIKTRGQQVTLSCSPISGHRSVSWYQQTPGQGLQFLFEYFSETQRNKGNFPGRFSGRQFSNSRSEMNVSTLELGDSALYLCASSGWDSDYSGANVLTFGAGSRLTVL.